This T cell receptor (beta chain) was sequenced in a study of blood T cell repertoires in COVID-19 (dated by TCRdb to 2018 to 2021). Some background on the complete study: The collaborator samples originated in the United States, Italy and Spain and spanned the acute and convalescent phases of COVID-19. The prospective study material was composed of cDNA or gDNA derived from T cells, B-cell-depleted T cells, or PBMCs. Subjects who had been exposed to COVID-19, were actively infected with it, or had recovered from it provided the deeply sampled blood TCRbeta repertoires that made up the dataset. A freely available public database, intended as a resource for researchers studying the immune response to SARS-CoV-2, is where the repertoires were released. Samples were obtained from the ongoing ImmuneRACE study (first 160 participants) and from 1,200 or so subjects provided by 6 global collaborators. Nearly every sample came with metadata listing a de-identified subject ID, COVID-19 status, age in years and sex. HLA class I and class II types, where available, came from metadata supplied by the sample provider rather than from assay-based typing. What the research found in general, with its limitations: The amount of clinical and demographic metadata varied by source and participant and was provided uncurated.

TCRbeta CDR3 regions were amplified from genomic DNA by means of the immunoSEQ Assay, a bias-controlled multiplex PCR. In the original analysis: The number of nucleated cells in each sample was estimated from the amplification of reference gene primers within the assay. Sequence reads were collapsed and filtered to measure the absolute abundance of every unique TCRbeta CDR3 rearrangement. For each sample, productive Simpson clonality was calculated as the square root of Simpson's diversity index across productive rearrangements. As stored in TCRdb, this immuneACCESS dataset retains in-frame rearrangements with V and J assigned. A fraction of the clones does not appear; measured against another copy, unresolved V genes explain less than half of the discrepancy, and the remainder lacks a known reason. That table gives V, J and clone size, and the DNA gave D and trimming. The sample table contains under 400,000 clones; only one count was recorded for approximately 88% of them. The top ten clonotypes cover 1.5% to 2% of the sample.

Points on this clone: Its binding antigen is unknown. No base quality information exists; no much larger clone differs at one position.

The CDR3 covers 14 residues, taking in both the cysteine and the phenylalanine. Only the CDR3 portion is preserved as DNA: 42 bases, with reading frame beginning at the first base. Trimming removed 4 bases from V and 1 base from J, leaving 8 bases between the germline ends. For CDR1 and CDR2, the germline V gene lists SGHNT and YENEEA. In Seattle, one collaborating source enrolled patients while the infection was active and tracked those patients longitudinally over the course of disease. Whole blood was collected in K2EDTA tubes by collaborating institutions according to the institutions' own protocols. For TCRbeta analysis, collaborators shipped samples as frozen whole blood, isolated PBMCs, or DNA extracted from either of those sample types.

Sequenced input: peripheral blood. Rearrangement joined TRBV11-3 to TRBJ1-3; matching of 5 bases hints at TRBD1 as the D gene. The receptor was derived from a woman aged 25 to 45 with COVID-19, enrolled during active disease. The CDR3 here reads CASSSGKSGNTIYF. Read as DNA, the sequence is TGTGCCAGCAGCTCAGGGAAATCTGGAAACACCATATATTTT.